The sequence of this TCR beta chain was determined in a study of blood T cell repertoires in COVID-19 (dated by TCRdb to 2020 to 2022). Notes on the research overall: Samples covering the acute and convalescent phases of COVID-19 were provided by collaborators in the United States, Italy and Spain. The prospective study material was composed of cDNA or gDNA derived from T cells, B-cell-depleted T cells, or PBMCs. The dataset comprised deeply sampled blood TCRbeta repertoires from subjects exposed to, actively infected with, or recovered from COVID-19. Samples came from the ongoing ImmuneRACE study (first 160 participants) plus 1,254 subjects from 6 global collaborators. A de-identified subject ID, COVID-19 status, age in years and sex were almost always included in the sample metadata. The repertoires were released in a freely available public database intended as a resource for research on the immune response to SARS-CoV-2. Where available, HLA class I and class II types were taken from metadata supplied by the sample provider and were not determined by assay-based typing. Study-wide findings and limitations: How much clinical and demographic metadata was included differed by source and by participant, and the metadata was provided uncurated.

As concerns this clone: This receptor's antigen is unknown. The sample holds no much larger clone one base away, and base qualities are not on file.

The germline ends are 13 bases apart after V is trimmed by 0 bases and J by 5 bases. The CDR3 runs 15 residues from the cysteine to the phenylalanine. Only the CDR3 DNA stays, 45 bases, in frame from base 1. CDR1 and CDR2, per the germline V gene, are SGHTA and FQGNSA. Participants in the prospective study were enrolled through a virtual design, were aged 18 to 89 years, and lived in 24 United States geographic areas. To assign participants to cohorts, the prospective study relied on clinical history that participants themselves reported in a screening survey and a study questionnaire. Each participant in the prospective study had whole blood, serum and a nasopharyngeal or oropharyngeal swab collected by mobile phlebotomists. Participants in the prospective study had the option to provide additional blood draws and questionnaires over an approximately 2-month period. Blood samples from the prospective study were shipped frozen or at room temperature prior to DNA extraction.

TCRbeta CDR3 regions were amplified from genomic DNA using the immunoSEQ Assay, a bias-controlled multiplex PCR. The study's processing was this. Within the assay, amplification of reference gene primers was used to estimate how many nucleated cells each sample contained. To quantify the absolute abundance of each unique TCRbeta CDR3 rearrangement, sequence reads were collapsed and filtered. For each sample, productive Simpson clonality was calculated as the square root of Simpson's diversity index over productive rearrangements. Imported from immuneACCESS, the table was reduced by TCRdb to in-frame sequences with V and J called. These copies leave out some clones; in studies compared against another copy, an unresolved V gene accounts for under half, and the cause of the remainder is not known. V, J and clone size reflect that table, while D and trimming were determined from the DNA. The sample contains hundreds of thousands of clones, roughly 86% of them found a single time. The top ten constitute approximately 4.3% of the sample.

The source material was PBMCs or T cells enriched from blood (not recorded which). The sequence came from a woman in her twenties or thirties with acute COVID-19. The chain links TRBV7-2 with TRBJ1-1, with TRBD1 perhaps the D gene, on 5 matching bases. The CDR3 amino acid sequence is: CASSLAGGRVTEAFF. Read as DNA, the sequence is TGTGCCAGCAGCTTAGCAGGCGGCAGGGTAACTGAAGCTTTCTTT.